This T cell receptor (beta chain) was recovered during a study of regulatory T cells in long-lasting Graves disease. Study as a whole: Over 5 years of antithyroid drugs with positive TSH receptor antibodies was taken to mean persistent Graves' disease. General study points: Persistent patients shared more public clonotypes (about 3,000) than newly diagnosed patients (about 970).

iRepertoire HTBI primers and Arm-PCR of CDR3 regions built TCR beta libraries. Per the authors' pipeline: Gene usage covered around 62 TRBV and roughly 13 TRBJ segments. TCRdb passed the multiplex PCR reads through MiXCR, listing each CDR3 protein once. The V and J calls follow TCRdb's processing rather than the paper's. The data show more than 350,000 distinct CDR3 sequences, with roughly a fifth seen just once and roughly an eighth held by the top ten. This clonotype appeared a few times. The antigen is undetermined. Trimming left V 6 bases short and J 5 bases short, with 22 bases between. This CDR3 is 17 amino acids long. Looked up from germline, CDR1 is WNHNN and CDR2 is SYGVQD (reference sequence). As for time point: persistent/refractory GD, antithyroid drugs over 5 years with positive TRAb. Scientists built the TCR library using RNA that was extracted from PBMCs. Patients came from an endocrinology department in Xi'an, China.

The sample in question was peripheral blood mononuclear cells (PBMCs), obtained when the disease was refractory, from a patient treated with antithyroid drugs. The rearrangement joins TRBV10-1 to TRBJ2-2, with D possibly being TRBD1 or TRBD2 (6 bases each). This TCR came from a female donor with Graves disease. The chain's CDR3 is CASRGSGDFVETGELFF. CDR3 DNA sequence: TGCGCCAGCAGGGGTTCAGGGGACTTCGTGGAGACCGGGGAGCTGTTTTTT.